This T cell receptor beta chain was sequenced during a study of cytomegalovirus exposure and HLA in healthy donors. Notes on the study in general: Per published accounts, TCR beta sequences correctly predicted the HLA-A and HLA-B alleles of most subjects. Most of the CMV-associated TCR beta chains (in a later analysis) appeared to be HLA-restricted. Highest at DRB1 and lowest at HLA-C, TCR association rates differed among HLA loci in a later analysis. A likely sequencing artifact accounted for one observed cluster of highly shared sequence variants.

PCR involved 60 Vbeta and 13 Jbeta primers. The table came from immunoSEQ multiplex PCR; TCRdb's copy has only in-frame clones and leaves some out. The sample holds 90,000 to 120,000 clones, around 76% seen once. Comments on this clone: No antigen is known for it.

The germline CDR1 and CDR2 sequences are LGHNA and YNFKEQ. Trimming removed 0 bases from V and 9 bases from J; junction bases left unmatched: 12. The CDR3 consists of 17 residues. What was sequenced was PBMCs. The V and J genes are TRBV4-2 and TRBJ2-1; 9 positions agree with TRBD2. This TCR was recovered from a man aged 25-40 years in good health and CMV-seropositive. CDR3 coding DNA: TGTGCCAGCAGCCAAGATTGGGCGGGGGGGTCGATGGGTGAGCAGTTCTTC. As protein: CASSQDWAGGSMGEQFF.